This TCR beta chain was profiled in a study of cytomegalovirus exposure and HLA in healthy donors. Concerning this clone itself: No antigen is known for it.

This table comes from immunoSEQ multiplex PCR, and its TCRdb copy is limited to in-frame clones, with some not included. The sample includes around 150,000 clones, roughly 91% of them seen just once. Study outcomes and limitations: Usually a TCR sequence was rare, but some public TCRs were found in many donors. Through in vitro validation, three CMV-associated chains were shown to be specific for CMV antigens. Some TCR beta chains (164 of them) were listed as cytomegalovirus-associated.

V shed 7 bases and J shed 6 bases, with 12 bases lying between them. Germline V gene sequence: CDR1 MDHEN, CDR2 SYDVKM. CDR3 length: 12 amino acids. This TCR derives from a woman under 30 in good health and CMV-seropositive. The sample consisted of PBMCs. V is TRBV28 and J is TRBJ1-2; possibly TRBD1 for D (5 bases). The CDR3 DNA follows: TGTGCCAGCACTAGTACCAGGGATGGCTACACCTTC. Its protein is CASTSTRDGYTF.